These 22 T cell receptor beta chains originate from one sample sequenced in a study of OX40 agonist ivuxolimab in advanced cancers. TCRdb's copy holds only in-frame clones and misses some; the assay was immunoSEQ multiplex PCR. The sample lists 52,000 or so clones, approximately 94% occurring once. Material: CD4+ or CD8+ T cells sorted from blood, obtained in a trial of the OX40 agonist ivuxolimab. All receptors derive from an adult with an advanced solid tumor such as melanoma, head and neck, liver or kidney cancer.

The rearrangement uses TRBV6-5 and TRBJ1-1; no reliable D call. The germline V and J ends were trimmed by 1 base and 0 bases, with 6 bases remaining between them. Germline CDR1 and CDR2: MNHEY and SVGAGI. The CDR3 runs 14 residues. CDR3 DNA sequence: TGTGCCAGCAGTTACTGGGCGGTGAACACTGAAGCTTTCTTT. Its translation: CASSYWAVNTEAFF.

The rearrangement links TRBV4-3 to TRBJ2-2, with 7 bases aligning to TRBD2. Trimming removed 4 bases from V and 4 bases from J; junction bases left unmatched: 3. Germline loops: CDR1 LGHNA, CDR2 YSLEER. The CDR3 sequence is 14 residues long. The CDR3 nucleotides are TGCGCCAGCAGCCCCGGGACTATCACCGGGGAGCTGTTTTTT. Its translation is CASSPGTITGELFF.

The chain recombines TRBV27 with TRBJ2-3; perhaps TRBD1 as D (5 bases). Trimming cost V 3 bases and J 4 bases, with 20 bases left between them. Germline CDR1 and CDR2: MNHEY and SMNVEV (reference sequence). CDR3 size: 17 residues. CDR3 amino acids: CASSFYPRQGTADTQYF. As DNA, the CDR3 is TGTGCCAGCAGTTTCTATCCCCGGCAGGGTACCGCAGATACGCAGTATTTT.

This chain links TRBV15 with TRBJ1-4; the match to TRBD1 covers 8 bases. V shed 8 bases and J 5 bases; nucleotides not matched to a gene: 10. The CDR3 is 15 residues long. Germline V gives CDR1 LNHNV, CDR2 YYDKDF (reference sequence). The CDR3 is CATAMEDRENEKLFF. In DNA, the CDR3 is TGTGCCACCGCGATGGAGGACAGGGAAAATGAAAAACTGTTTTTT.

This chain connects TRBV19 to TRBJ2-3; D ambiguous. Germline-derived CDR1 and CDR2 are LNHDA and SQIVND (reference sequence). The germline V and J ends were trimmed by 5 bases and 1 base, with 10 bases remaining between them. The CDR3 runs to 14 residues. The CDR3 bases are TGTGCCAGTAGTCCCGCCGCGCGCACAGATACGCAGTATTTT. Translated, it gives CASSPAARTDTQYF.

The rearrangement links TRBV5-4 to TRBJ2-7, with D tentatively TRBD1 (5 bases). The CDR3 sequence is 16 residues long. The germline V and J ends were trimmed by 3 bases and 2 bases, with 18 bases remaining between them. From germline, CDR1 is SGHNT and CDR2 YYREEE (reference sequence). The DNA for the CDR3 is TGTGCCAGCAGCTCCCCTGGAAGGGTGGGGCCCTACGAGCAGTACTTC. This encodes CASSSPGRVGPYEQYF.

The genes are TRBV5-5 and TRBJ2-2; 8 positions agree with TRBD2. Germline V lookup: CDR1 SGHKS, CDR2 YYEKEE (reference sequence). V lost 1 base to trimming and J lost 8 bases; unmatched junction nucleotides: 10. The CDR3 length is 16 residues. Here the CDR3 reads CASSLITSGPIGELFF. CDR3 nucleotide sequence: TGTGCCAGCAGCTTGATTACTAGCGGCCCTATTGGGGAGCTGTTTTTT.

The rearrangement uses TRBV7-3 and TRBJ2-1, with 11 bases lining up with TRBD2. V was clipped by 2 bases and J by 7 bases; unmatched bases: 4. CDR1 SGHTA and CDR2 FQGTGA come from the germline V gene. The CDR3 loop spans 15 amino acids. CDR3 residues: CASSLAPSGRNEQFF. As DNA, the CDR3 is TGTGCCAGCAGCTTAGCGCCTAGCGGGAGGAATGAGCAGTTCTTC.

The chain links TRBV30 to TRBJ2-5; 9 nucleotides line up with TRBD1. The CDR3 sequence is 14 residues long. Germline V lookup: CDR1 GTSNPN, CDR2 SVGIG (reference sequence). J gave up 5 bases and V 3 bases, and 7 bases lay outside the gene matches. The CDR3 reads CAWSGGTGFETQYF. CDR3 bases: TGTGCCTGGAGCGGAGGGACAGGGTTTGAGACCCAGTACTTC. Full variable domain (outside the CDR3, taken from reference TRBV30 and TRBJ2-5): SQTIHQWPATLVQPVGSPLSLECTVEGTSNPNLYWYRQAAGRGLQLLFYSVGIGQISSEVPQNLSASRPQDRQFILSSKKLLLSDSGFYLCAWSGGTGFETQYFGPGTRLLVL.

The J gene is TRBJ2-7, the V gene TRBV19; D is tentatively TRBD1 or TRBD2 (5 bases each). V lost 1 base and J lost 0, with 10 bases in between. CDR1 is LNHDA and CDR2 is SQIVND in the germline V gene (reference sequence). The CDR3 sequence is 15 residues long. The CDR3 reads CASSIAPGSSYEQYF. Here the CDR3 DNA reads TGTGCCAGTAGTATAGCCCCAGGGAGCTCCTACGAGCAGTACTTC.

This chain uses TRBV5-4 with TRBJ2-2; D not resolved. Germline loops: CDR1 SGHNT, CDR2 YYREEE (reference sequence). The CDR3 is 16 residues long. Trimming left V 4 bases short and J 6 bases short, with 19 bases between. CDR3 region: CASSPQSIGEAGELFF. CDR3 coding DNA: TGTGCCAGCAGCCCCCAATCCATCGGTGAAGCCGGGGAGCTGTTTTTT.

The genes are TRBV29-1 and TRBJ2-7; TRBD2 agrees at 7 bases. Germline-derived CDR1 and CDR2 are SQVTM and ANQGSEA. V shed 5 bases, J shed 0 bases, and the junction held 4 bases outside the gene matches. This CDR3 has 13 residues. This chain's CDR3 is CSVRAGVSYEQYF. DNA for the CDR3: TGCAGCGTTAGGGCGGGAGTCTCCTACGAGCAGTACTTC.

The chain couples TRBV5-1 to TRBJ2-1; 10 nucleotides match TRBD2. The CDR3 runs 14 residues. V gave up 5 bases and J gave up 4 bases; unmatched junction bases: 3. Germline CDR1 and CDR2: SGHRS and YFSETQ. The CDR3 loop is CASSTSGTYNEQFF. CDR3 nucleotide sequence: TGCGCCAGCAGTACTAGCGGGACATACAATGAGCAGTTCTTC.

DNA of the CDR3: TGTGCCAGCAGTAGGGCCAGCTACGAGCAGTACTTC. This encodes CASSRASYEQYF. The rearrangement links TRBV11-2 to TRBJ2-7; the D is unclear. In germline, CDR1 is SGHAT, CDR2 FQNNGV. This CDR3 is 12 amino acids long. V was clipped by 6 bases and J by 3 bases, with 9 bases between them.

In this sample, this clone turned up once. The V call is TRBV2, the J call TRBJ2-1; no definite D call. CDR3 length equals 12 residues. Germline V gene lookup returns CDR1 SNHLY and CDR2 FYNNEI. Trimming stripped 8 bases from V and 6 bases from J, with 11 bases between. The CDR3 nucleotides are TGTGCCAGCCCCGTCAACACCAATGAGCAGTTCTTC. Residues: CASPVNTNEQFF.

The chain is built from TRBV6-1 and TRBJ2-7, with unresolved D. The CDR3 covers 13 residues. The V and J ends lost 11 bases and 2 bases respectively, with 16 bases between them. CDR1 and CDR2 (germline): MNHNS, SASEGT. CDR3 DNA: TGTGCCCTTCTCGGGCAGCTAACCTACGAGCAGTACTTC. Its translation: CALLGQLTYEQYF.

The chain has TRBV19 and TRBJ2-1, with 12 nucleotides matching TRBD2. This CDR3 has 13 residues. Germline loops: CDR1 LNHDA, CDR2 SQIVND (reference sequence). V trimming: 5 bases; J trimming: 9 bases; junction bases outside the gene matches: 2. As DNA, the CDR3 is TGTGCCAGTAGTTGGACTAGCGGGACTGAGCAGTTCTTC. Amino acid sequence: CASSWTSGTEQFF.

This chain's CDR3 is CASSSWDSLQETQYF. The DNA for the CDR3 is TGTGCCAGCAGCAGCTGGGACAGCCTCCAAGAGACCCAGTACTTC. The chain carries TRBV11-3 and TRBJ2-5, with 7 bases aligning to TRBD1. Germline-derived CDR1 and CDR2 are SGHNT and YENEEA. The CDR3 length is 15 residues. Unmatched junction bases numbered 7, after V lost 5 bases and J lost 1 base.

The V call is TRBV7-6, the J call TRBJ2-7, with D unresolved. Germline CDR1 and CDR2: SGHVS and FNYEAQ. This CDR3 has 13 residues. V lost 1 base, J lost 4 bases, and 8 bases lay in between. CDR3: CASSLGPSYEQYF. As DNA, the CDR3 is TGTGCCAGCAGCTTAGGTCCGTCGTACGAGCAGTACTTC.

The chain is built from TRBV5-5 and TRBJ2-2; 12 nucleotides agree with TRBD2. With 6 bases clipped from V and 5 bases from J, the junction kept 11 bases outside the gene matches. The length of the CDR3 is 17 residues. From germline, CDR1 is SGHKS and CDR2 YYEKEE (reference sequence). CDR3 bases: TGTGCCAGCACCCTCCGCCTCACTAGCGGGAGGACCGGGGAGCTGTTTTTT. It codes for CASTLRLTSGRTGELFF. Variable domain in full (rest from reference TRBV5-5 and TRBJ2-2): DAGVTQSPTHLIKTRGQQVTLRCSPISGHKSVSWYQQVLGQGPQFIFQYYEKEERGRGNFPDRFSARQFPNYSSELNVNALLLGDSALYLCASTLRLTSGRTGELFFGEGSRLTVL.

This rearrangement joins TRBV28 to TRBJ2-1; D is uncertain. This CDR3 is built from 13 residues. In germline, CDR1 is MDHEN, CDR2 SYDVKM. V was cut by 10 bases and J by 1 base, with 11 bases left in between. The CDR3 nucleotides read TGTGCCACGACCCCGACTTCCTACAATGAGCAGTTCTTC. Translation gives CATTPTSYNEQFF.

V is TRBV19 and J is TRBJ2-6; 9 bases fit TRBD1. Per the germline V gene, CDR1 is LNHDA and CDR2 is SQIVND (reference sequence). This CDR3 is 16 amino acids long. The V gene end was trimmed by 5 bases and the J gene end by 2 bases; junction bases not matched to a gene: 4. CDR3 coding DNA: TGTGCCAGTAGTGGTAACAGGGGGCCTGGGGCCAACGTCCTGACTTTC. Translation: CASSGNRGPGANVLTF.